The following is a T cell receptor (beta chain) sequence with its context. This sample is drawn from a study of cytomegalovirus exposure and HLA in healthy donors. Study as a whole: Caucasian-associated ancestry cluster membership applied to around 76% of approximately 400 genotyped donors.

The PCR contained 60 Vbeta and 13 Jbeta primers. Sequencing used immunoSEQ multiplex PCR; TCRdb keeps in-frame clones, though not all of them. This table holds approximately 200,000 clones, less than 85% found once. CDR3 size: 13 residues. J lost 1 base, V lost 8 bases, and 2 bases had no gene match. Germline V lookup: CDR1 LNHNV, CDR2 YYDKDF (reference sequence). What was sequenced was PBMCs. This receptor was taken from a girl aged 2-15 years in good health and CMV-seronegative. The V and J genes are TRBV15 and TRBJ1-1; TRBD1 matches 9 bases. CDR3 nucleotide sequence: TGTGCCACCGGGACAGGGAGGAACACTGAAGCTTTCTTT. Translated, it gives CATGTGRNTEAFF.